The next 16 T cell receptor beta chains were all read from a single sample in a study of cytomegalovirus exposure and HLA in healthy donors. Profiled with immunoSEQ multiplex PCR; TCRdb holds only in-frame clones, not every one. This table holds approximately 60,000 clones, just under 95% found once. The specimen was PBMCs. These receptors were obtained from a woman aged 18-30 years in good health and CMV-seropositive.

This clone was detected a few times. This rearrangement joins TRBV2 to TRBJ1-5; tentative D call: TRBD1 (6 bases). CDR3 length equals 13 residues. From germline, CDR1 is SNHLY and CDR2 FYNNEI. Trimming stripped 4 bases from V and 6 bases from J, with 10 bases between. The CDR3 region has the DNA TGTGCCAGCAGTGGGGGGCAAGTTCAGCCCCAGCATTTT. Translating it yields CASSGGQVQPQHF.

The chain links TRBV7-6 to TRBJ1-4; D uncertain. The CDR3 length is 12 residues. The V and J ends lost 8 bases and 5 bases respectively, with 9 bases between them. Germline V gives CDR1 SGHVS, CDR2 FNYEAQ. CDR3 sequence reads: CASRGENEKLFF. The CDR3, as DNA: TGTGCCAGCCGGGGTGAGAATGAAAAACTGTTTTTT.

The chain joins TRBV5-4 to TRBJ2-3; D perhaps matches TRBD2 (7 bases). The CDR3 covers 15 residues. V lost 1 base and J 6 bases, leaving 15 bases between the germline ends. Germline CDR1 reads SGHNT; CDR2 reads YYREEE (reference sequence). CDR3 coding DNA: TGTGCCAGCAGCTTGAGCGGGACAAAGGGGGATACGCAGTATTTT. Translating gives CASSLSGTKGDTQYF.

The chain combines TRBV2 with TRBJ2-1, with 10 bases lining up with TRBD1. CDR3 length: 15 amino acids. The germline CDR1 and CDR2 sequences are SNHLY and FYNNEI. V lost 8 bases to trimming and J lost 7 bases; unmatched junction nucleotides: 11. The CDR3 here is CASRPYGTGANEQFF. CDR3 nucleotides: TGTGCCAGCCGACCCTACGGGACAGGGGCAAATGAGCAGTTCTTC.

This chain uses TRBV6-5 with TRBJ1-1, with D tentatively TRBD1 (5 bases). V was clipped by 2 bases and J by 1 base, with 8 bases between them. Germline V gene lookup returns CDR1 MNHEY and CDR2 SVGAGI. The CDR3 loop spans 14 amino acids. The CDR3: CASSYQGQNTEAFF. The DNA of the CDR3 is TGTGCCAGCAGTTACCAGGGCCAGAACACTGAAGCTTTCTTT.

The chain is built from TRBV30 and TRBJ2-1, with TRBD2 matching over 9 bases. Trimming cost V 0 bases and J 13 bases; bases outside gene matches: 13. Germline CDR1 GTSNPN, CDR2 SVGIG (reference sequence). CDR3 length: 15 amino acids. CDR3 in DNA: TGTGCCTGGAGTGTAGTTAGCGGGAGCGGTTACCCTCAGTTCTTC. Translating it yields CAWSVVSGSGYPQFF.

V usage is TRBV7-8 and J usage is TRBJ1-2; TRBD1 might be the D (5 bases). V lost 0 bases and J 2 bases, leaving 13 bases between the germline ends. The CDR3 consists of 16 residues. Germline-derived CDR1 and CDR2 are SGHVS and FQNEAQ. CDR3 in amino acids: CASSLARWKGNYGYTF. Here the CDR3 DNA reads TGTGCCAGCAGCTTAGCGCGGTGGAAGGGGAACTATGGCTACACCTTC.

The chain couples TRBV2 to TRBJ1-1; D remains ambiguous. The V gene lost 6 bases and the J gene lost 8 bases, with 10 bases spanning the gap. The length of the CDR3 is 11 residues. CDR1 is SNHLY and CDR2 is FYNNEI in the germline V gene. DNA for the CDR3: TGTGCCAGCAGCCGAGAGATCGAAGCTTTCTTT. Its protein is CASSREIEAFF.

The chain is built from TRBV25-1 and TRBJ2-1; no firm D call. Germline loops: CDR1 MGHDK, CDR2 SYGVNS. There are 15 residues in the CDR3. The V end was cut by 5 bases, the J end by 0 bases, with 11 bases between. CDR3 coding DNA: TGTGCCAGCAGTAGAGGCGTCAGCTCCTACAATGAGCAGTTCTTC. Translated, it gives CASSRGVSSYNEQFF.

J is TRBJ2-5 and V is TRBV5-5, with a weak D call TRBD1 (5 bases). Germline CDR1 reads SGHKS; CDR2 reads YYEKEE (reference sequence). The CDR3 has 13 amino acids. Trimming stripped 4 bases from V and 5 bases from J, with 12 bases between. CDR3 DNA sequence: TGTGCCAGCAGCATAGGGGTTGATGAGACCCAGTACTTC. Translation: CASSIGVDETQYF. Full variable domain (outside the CDR3, taken from reference TRBV5-5 and TRBJ2-5): DAGVTQSPTHLIKTRGQQVTLRCSPISGHKSVSWYQQVLGQGPQFIFQYYEKEERGRGNFPDRFSARQFPNYSSELNVNALLLGDSALYLCASSIGVDETQYFGPGTRLLVL.

The V and J genes are TRBV7-2 and TRBJ2-1; TRBD1 matches at 10 bases. The V gene's germline CDR1 is SGHTA and CDR2 FQGNSA. The CDR3 extends over 16 amino acids. V lost 4 bases, J lost 6 bases, and 9 bases stayed unmatched. CDR3: CASSSRGTGVLNEQFF. The CDR3 DNA is TGTGCCAGCAGCTCCCGGGGGACAGGGGTGCTCAATGAGCAGTTCTTC.

This rearrangement joins TRBV5-4 to TRBJ2-2; TRBD2 agrees at 7 bases. The V segment lost 10 bases and the J segment 4 bases; nucleotides outside the gene matches: 13. Germline V gene data show CDR1 as SGHNT and CDR2 as YYREEE (reference sequence). This CDR3 comprises 15 residues. CDR3 loop: CAWGEGTSGTGELFF. The DNA for the CDR3 is TGTGCCTGGGGGGAGGGCACCTCGGGCACCGGGGAGCTGTTTTTT.

The J gene is TRBJ2-2, the V gene TRBV2; 9 positions match TRBD1. CDR3 length equals 15 residues. J gave up 8 bases and V 7 bases, and 11 bases lay outside the gene matches. CDR1 is SNHLY, CDR2 FYNNEI, per germline. CDR3 protein: CASKFGTGNIGELFF. In DNA form, the CDR3 reads TGTGCCAGCAAGTTCGGGACAGGGAATATTGGGGAGCTGTTTTTT.

This sequence joins TRBV6-6 and TRBJ1-6, with TRBD1 matching 7 bases. Per germline, CDR1 MNHNY and CDR2 SVGAGI (reference sequence). The CDR3 runs 12 residues. J gave up 14 bases and V 4 bases, and 5 bases lay outside the gene matches. The CDR3 region has the DNA TGTGCCAGCAGTTCCCGGGACAGCACCCTCCACTTT. Protein sequence: CASSSRDSTLHF.

J is TRBJ1-1 and V is TRBV11-2; 8 bases map to TRBD1. The junction had 10 bases not matched to a gene; V was cut back by 3 bases and J by 1 base. CDR3 length equals 17 residues. Germline CDR1 is SGHAT and CDR2 is FQNNGV. The CDR3 nucleotides are TGTGCCAGCAGCTTCGGGACAGGAGGGACCACGAACACTGAAGCTTTCTTT. Translated: CASSFGTGGTTNTEAFF.

The chain carries TRBV7-8 and TRBJ1-5, with TRBD1 matching 12 bases. The germline V gene encodes CDR1 SGHVS and CDR2 FQNEAQ. The V and J ends lost 4 bases and 5 bases, in that order; junction bases with no gene match: 18. CDR3 length equals 20 residues. The CDR3 loop reads CASSSPPPGQGALLYQPQHF. Written as DNA, the CDR3 is TGTGCCAGCAGCTCCCCCCCGCCGGGACAGGGGGCTTTATTGTATCAGCCCCAGCATTTT.